These 3 T cell receptor beta chains came from one sample sequenced in a study of blood T cell repertoires in COVID-19. Sequencing used immunoSEQ multiplex PCR; TCRdb keeps in-frame clones, though not all of them. Found here are 300,000 to 450,000 clones, around 86% of them singletons; the top ten hold 3%. The specimen was peripheral blood. These receptors came from a human donor in a cohort sampled during active COVID-19.

V and J are TRBV2 and TRBJ1-5; 7 bases are a match to TRBD1. V shed 7 bases and J 1 base; nucleotides not matched to a gene: 4. Per the germline V gene, CDR1 is SNHLY and CDR2 is FYNNEI. The CDR3 has 14 amino acids. Here the CDR3 reads CASTRQGSNQPQHF. DNA of the CDR3: TGTGCCAGCACCCGACAGGGAAGCAATCAGCCCCAGCATTTT. The full variable domain, in which reference TRBV2 and TRBJ1-5 provide the parts outside the CDR3, is EPEVTQTPSHQVTQMGQEVILRCVPISNHLYFYWYRQILGQKVEFLVSFYNNEISEKSEIFDDQFSVERPDGSNFTLKIRSTKLEDSAMYFCASTRQGSNQPQHFGDGTRLSIL.

The chain carries TRBV3-1 (or the pseudogene TRBV3-2) and TRBJ2-1, with 12 bases fitting TRBD2. CDR3 length equals 17 residues. Trimming took 0 bases from V and 10 from J; bases not matched to a gene: 10. Germline CDR1 LGHDT, CDR2 YNNKEL (reference sequence). The DNA for the CDR3 is TGTGCCAGCAGCCAAGATTCGGCTAGCGGGGGGGCCGGGGAGCAGTTCTTC. The encoded protein is CASSQDSASGGAGEQFF.

This rearrangement joins TRBV5-1 to TRBJ2-1, with D perhaps matching TRBD1 (5 bases). V was trimmed by 7 bases and J by 7 bases, leaving 21 bases between them. Germline V gives CDR1 SGHRS, CDR2 YFSETQ. The CDR3 runs to 15 residues. The CDR3 loop reads CASSPEGRVGNEQFF. CDR3 nucleotide sequence: TGCGCCAGCTCCCCAGAAGGCAGGGTTGGTAATGAGCAGTTCTTC.